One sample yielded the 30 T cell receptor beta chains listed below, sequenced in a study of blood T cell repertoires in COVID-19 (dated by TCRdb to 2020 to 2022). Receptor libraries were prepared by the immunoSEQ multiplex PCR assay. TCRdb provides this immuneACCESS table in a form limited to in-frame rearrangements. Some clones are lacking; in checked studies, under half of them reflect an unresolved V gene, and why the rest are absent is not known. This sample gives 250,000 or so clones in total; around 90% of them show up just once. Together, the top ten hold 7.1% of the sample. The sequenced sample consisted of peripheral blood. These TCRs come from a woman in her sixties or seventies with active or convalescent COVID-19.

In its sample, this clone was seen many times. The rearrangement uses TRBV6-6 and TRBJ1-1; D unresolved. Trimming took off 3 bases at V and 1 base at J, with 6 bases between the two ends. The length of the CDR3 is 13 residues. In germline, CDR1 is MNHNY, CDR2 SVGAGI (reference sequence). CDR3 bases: TGTGCCAGCAGTTATACGGGGAACACTGAAGCTTTCTTT. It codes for CASSYTGNTEAFF.

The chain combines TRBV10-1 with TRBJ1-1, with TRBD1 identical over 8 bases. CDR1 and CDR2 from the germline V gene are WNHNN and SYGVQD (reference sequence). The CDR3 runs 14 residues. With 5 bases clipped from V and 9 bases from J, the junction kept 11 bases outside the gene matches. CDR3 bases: TGCGCCAGCAGTTTCGACAGGGGTAGCCGCCAAGCTTTCTTT. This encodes CASSFDRGSRQAFF.

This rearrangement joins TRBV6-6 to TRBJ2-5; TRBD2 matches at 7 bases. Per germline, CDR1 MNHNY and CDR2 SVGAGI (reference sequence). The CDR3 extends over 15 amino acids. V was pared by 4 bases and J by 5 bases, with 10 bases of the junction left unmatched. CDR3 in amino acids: CASSSGLGGGETQYF. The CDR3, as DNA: TGTGCCAGCAGTTCCGGACTTGGGGGAGGGGAGACCCAGTACTTC.

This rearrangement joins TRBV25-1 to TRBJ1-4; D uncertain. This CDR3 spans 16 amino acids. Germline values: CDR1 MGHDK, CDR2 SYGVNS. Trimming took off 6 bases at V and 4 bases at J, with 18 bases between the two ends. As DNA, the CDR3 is TGTGCCAGCAGCGTGGAGAGCGGACGCGGTAATGAAAAACTGTTTTTT. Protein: CASSVESGRGNEKLFF.

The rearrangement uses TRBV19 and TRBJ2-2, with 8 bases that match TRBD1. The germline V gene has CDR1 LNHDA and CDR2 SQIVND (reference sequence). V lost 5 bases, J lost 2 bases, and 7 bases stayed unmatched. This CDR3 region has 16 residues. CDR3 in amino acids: CASSVQGALNTGELFF. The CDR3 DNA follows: TGTGCCAGTAGTGTCCAGGGGGCCCTAAACACCGGGGAGCTGTTTTTT.

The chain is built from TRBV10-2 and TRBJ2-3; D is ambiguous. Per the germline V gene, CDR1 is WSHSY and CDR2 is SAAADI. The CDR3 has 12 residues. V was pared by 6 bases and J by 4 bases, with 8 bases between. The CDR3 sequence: CASSAVADTQYF. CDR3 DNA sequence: TGCGCCAGCAGCGCGGTAGCAGATACGCAGTATTTT.

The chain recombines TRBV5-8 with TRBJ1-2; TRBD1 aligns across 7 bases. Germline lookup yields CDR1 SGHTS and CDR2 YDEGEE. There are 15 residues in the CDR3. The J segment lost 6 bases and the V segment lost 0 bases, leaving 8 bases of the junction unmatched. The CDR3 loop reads CASSLGRGRSDGYTF. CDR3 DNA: TGTGCCAGCAGCTTGGGGAGGGGGCGATCAGATGGCTACACCTTC.

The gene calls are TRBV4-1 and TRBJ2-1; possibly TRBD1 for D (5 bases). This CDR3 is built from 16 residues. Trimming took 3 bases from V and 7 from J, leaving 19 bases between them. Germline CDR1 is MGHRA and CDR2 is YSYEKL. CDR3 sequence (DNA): TGCGCCAGCAGCCATACAGGCCTAACTTGGGAAAATGAGCAGTTCTTC. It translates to CASSHTGLTWENEQFF.

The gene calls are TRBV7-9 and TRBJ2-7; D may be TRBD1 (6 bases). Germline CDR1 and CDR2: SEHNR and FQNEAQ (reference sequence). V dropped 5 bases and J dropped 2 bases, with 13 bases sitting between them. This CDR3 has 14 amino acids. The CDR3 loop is CASSNDRPPYEQYF. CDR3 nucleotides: TGTGCCAGCAGCAATGACAGGCCTCCCTACGAGCAGTACTTC.

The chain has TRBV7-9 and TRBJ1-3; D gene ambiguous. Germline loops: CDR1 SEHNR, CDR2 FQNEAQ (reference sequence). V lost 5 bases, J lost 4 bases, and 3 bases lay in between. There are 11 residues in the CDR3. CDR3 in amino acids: CASSEGNTIYF. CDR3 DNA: TGTGCCAGCAGCGAGGGAAACACCATATATTTT.

CDR3: CAISGRDEKLFF. Here the CDR3 DNA reads TGTGCCATCAGCGGTAGAGATGAAAAACTGTTTTTT. This chain connects TRBV10-3 to TRBJ1-4; D is unclear. The CDR3 runs 12 residues. V was cut by 6 bases and J by 6 bases, with 8 bases left in between. Germline-derived CDR1 and CDR2 are ENHRY and SYGVKD.

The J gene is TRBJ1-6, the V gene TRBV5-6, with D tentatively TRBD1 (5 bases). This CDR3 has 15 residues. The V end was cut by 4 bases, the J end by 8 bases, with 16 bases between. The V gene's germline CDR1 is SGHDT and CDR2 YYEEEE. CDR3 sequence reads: CASSPGASGYSPLHF. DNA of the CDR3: TGTGCCAGCAGCCCTGGGGCCAGTGGGTATTCACCCCTCCACTTT.

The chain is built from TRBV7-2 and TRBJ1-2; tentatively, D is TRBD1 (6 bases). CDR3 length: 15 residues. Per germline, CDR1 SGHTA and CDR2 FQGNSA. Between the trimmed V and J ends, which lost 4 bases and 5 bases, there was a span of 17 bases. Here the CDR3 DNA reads TGTGCCAGCAGCTCTCTAGGGGGGGCAAAGTATGGCTACACCTTC. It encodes CASSSLGGAKYGYTF.

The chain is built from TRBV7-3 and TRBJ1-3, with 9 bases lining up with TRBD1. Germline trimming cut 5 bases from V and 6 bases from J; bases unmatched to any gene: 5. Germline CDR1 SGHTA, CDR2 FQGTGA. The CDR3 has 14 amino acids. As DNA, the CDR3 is TGTGCCAGCAGCCCGGGACAGGGACAAAACACCATATATTTT. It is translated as CASSPGQGQNTIYF.

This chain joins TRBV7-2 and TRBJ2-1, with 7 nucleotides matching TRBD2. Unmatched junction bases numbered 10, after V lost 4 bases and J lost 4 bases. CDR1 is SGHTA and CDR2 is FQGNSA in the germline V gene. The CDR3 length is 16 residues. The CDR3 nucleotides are TGTGCCAGCAGCTCCGAGTTGGAGCGGGGATACAATGAGCAGTTCTTC. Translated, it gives CASSSELERGYNEQFF.

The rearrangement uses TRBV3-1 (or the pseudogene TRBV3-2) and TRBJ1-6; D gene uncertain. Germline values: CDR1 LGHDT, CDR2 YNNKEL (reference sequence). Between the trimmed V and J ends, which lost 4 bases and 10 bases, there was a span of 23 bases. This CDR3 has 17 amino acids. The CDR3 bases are TGTGCCAGCAGCCCCCCTGGAGGCCCCAGGTCCCGCTCACCCCTCCACTTT. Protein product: CASSPPGGPRSRSPLHF.

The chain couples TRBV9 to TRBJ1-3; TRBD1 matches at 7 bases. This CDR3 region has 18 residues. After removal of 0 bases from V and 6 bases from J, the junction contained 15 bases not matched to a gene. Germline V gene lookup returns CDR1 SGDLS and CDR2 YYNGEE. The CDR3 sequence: CASSVAPFGQGDLNTIYF. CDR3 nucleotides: TGTGCCAGCAGCGTAGCTCCTTTCGGGCAGGGGGATCTAAACACCATATATTTT.

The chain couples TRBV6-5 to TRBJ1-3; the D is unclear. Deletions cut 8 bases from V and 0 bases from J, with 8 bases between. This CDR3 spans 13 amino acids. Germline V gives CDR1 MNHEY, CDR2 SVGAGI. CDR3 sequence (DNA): TGTGCCAGCGGCAGGAACTCTGGAAACACCATATATTTT. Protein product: CASGRNSGNTIYF.

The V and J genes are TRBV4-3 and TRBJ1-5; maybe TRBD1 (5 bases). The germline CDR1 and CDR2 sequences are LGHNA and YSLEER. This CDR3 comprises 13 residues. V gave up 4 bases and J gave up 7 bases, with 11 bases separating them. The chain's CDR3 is CASSRRVRQPQHF. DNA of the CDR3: TGCGCCAGCAGCCGCAGGGTAAGGCAGCCCCAGCATTTT.

The DNA of the CDR3 is TGTGCCAGCATGAGTTCGAGCAATCAGCCCCAGCATTTT. It codes for CASMSSSNQPQHF. V gene TRBV27 combines with J gene TRBJ1-5; unclear D gene. Trimming took 7 bases from V and 1 from J, leaving 8 bases between them. The germline gives CDR1 MNHEY, CDR2 SMNVEV (reference sequence). The CDR3 extends over 13 amino acids.

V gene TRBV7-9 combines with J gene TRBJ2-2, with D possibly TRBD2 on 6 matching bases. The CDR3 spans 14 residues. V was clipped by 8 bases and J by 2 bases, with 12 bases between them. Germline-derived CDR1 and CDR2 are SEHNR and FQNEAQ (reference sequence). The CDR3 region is CASYREENTGELFF. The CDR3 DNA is TGTGCCAGCTATAGGGAGGAAAACACCGGGGAGCTGTTTTTT.

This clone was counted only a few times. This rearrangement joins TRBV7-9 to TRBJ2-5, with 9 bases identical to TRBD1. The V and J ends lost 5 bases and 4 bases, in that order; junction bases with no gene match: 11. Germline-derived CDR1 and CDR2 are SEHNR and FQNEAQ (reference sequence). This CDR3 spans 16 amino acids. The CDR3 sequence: CASSGGQGQEGETQYF. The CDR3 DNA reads TGTGCCAGCAGCGGGGGACAGGGTCAAGAGGGAGAGACCCAGTACTTC.

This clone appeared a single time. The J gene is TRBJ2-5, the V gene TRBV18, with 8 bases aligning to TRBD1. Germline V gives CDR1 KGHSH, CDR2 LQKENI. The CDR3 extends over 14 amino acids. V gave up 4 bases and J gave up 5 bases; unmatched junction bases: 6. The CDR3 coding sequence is TGTGCCAGCTCACGACAGGGGCGCGGGGAGACCCAGTACTTC. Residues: CASSRQGRGETQYF.

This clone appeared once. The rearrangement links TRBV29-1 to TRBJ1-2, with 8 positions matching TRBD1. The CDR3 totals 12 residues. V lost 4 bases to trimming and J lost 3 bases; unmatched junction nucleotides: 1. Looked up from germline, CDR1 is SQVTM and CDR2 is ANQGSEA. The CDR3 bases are TGCAGCGTTGGGACAGGGCACTATGGCTACACCTTC. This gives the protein CSVGTGHYGYTF.

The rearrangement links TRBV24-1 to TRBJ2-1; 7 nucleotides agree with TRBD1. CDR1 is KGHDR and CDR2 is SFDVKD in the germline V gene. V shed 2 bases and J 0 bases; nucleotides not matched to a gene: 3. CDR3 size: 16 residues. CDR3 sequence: CATSDWGQNSYNEQFF. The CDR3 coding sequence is TGTGCCACCAGTGATTGGGGACAGAACTCCTACAATGAGCAGTTCTTC.

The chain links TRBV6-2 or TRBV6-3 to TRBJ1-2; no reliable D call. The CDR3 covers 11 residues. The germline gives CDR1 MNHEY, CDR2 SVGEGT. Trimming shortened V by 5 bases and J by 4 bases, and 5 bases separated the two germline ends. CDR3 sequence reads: CASSTAYGYTF. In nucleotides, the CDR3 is TGTGCCAGCAGTACAGCCTATGGCTACACCTTC.

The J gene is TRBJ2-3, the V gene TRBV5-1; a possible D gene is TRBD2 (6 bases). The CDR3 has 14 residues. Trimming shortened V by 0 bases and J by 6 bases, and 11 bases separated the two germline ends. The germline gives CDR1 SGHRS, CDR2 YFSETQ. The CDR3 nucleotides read TGCGCCAGCAGCTTGGGGGAGGATACCGATACGCAGTATTTT. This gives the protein CASSLGEDTDTQYF.

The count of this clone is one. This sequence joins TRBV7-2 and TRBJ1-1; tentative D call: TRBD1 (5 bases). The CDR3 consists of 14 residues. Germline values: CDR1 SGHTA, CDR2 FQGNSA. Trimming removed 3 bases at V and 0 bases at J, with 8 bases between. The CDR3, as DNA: TGTGCCAGCAGCTTCGACAGACTGAACACTGAAGCTTTCTTT. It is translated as CASSFDRLNTEAFF. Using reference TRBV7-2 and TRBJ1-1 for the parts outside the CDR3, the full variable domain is GAGVSQSPSNKVTEKGKDVELRCDPISGHTALYWYRQSLGQGLEFLIYFQGNSAPDKSGLPSDRFSAERTGGSVSTLTIQRTQQEDSAVYLCASSFDRLNTEAFFGQGTRLTVV.

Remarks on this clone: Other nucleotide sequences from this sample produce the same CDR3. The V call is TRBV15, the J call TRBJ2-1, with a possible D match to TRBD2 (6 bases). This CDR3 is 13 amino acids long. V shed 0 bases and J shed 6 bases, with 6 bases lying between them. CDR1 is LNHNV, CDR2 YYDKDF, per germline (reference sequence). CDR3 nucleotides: TGTGCCACCAGCAGAGACGGGGGCAATGAGCAGTTCTTC. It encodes CATSRDGGNEQFF.

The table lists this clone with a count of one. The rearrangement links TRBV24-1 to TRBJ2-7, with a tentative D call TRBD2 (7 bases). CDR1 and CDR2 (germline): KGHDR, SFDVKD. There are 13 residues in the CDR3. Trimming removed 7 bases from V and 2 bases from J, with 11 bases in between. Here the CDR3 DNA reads TGTGCCACCAGCCCGGGGGGCACCTACGAGCAGTACTTC. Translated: CATSPGGTYEQYF.